These T cell receptor beta chains were read from a single sample in a study of vaccination effects on CD4 cells after COVID-19. Their antigen targets remain unknown. Sequencing was performed with immunoSEQ multiplex PCR; in TCRdb, only in-frame clones are kept and a portion is missing. The table includes 25,000 to 35,000 clones, approximately 83% detected once. This sample comprised CD4+ T cells from PBMCs cultured with HCoV-NL63 spike peptides, obtained after COVID-19 vaccination. The receptors stem from a human donor who received a COVID-19 vaccine. Some clones in this sample may be carry-over from other donors' samples. Both conserved end residues are part of each CDR3. D genes are given only for firm matches. Clone sizes are given selectively: once, few, many, or a class where the clone is expanded.

j_gene	len	abundance	d_gene	v_gene	CDR3nt	CDR3aa
TRBJ1-4	16	.	TRBD1	TRBV7-8	TGTGCCAGCAGCGCCATAACAGGGACAGCCCATGAAAAACTGTTTTTT	CASSAITGTAHEKLFF
TRBJ2-6	18	.	.	TRBV15	TGTGCCACCAGCAGAGATCTTACGGGGGTGGCTGGGGCCAACGTCCTGACTTTC	CATSRDLTGVAGANVLTF
TRBJ1-5	16	.	.	TRBV30	TGTGCCTGGAGTGGCAGGGGAAGTTATCGCAATCAGCCCCAGCATTTT	CAWSGRGSYRNQPQHF
TRBJ2-1	15	few	.	TRBV18	TGTGCCAGCTCACCTCCCGGGACCGGCTACAATGAGCAGTTCTTC	CASSPPGTGYNEQFF
TRBJ2-5	12	.	.	TRBV15	TGTGCCACCAGCAGAGACCAAGAGACCCAGTACTTC	CATSRDQETQYF
TRBJ1-4	15	.	.	TRBV6-5	TGTGCCAGCAGATATGGGGCTGCAACTAATGAAAAACTGTTTTTT	CASRYGAATNEKLFF
TRBJ1-5	13	few	.	TRBV7-3	TGTGCCAGCAGCCCACAGGGCGACCAGCCCCAGCATTTT	CASSPQGDQPQHF
TRBJ2-5	13	.	TRBD1	TRBV7-8	TGTGCCAGCAGCCGCGACAGGGGTGAGACCCAGTACTTC	CASSRDRGETQYF
TRBJ2-4	13	.	.	TRBV10-1	TGCGCCAGCAGTGAGACAGGGGAGGGTATTCAGTACTTC	CASSETGEGIQYF
TRBJ2-3	12	.	TRBD2	TRBV29-1	TGCAGCGCGGAGCGGGGGTCAGATACGCAGTATTTT	CSAERGSDTQYF
TRBJ2-1	13	.	.	TRBV6-2/TRBV6-3	TGTGCCAGCAGTTACTACCGGGTTAATGAGCAGTTCTTC	CASSYYRVNEQFF
TRBJ2-3	19	.	.	TRBV15	TGTGCCACCAGCAGAGGGAGGGGCGGGGAGATCCTTAACACAGATACGCAGTATTTT	CATSRGRGGEILNTDTQYF
TRBJ1-2	12	.	.	TRBV6-5	TGTGCCAGCTACCTAGTGGGATATGGCTACACCTTC	CASYLVGYGYTF
TRBJ2-6	16	.	TRBD1	TRBV7-8	TGTGCCAGCAGCTTACAGGGGGCGCCTGGGGCCAACGTCCTGACTTTC	CASSLQGAPGANVLTF
TRBJ1-1	14	.	.	TRBV7-3	TGTGCCAGAATTCCGGAACACCATCCTTCTGAAGCTTTCTTT	CARIPEHHPSEAFF
TRBJ2-6	18	.	.	TRBV14	TGTGCCAGCAGCCAAGAAGGGCAGGTCCTCTCTGGGGCCAACGTCCTGACTTTC	CASSQEGQVLSGANVLTF
TRBJ2-1	15	.	TRBD2	TRBV9	TGTGCCAGCAGCCATTCGGGCGGGGGGGAGAATGAGCAGTTCTTC	CASSHSGGGENEQFF
TRBJ1-1	14	.	.	TRBV19	TGTGCCAGTAGCGGGGGACTTATGGGGCGGGAAGCTTTCTTT	CASSGGLMGREAFF
TRBJ1-6	16	few	.	TRBV7-2	TGTGCCAGCAGCTTATTTGTGGGGTTCGGTAATTCACCCCTCCACTTT	CASSLFVGFGNSPLHF
TRBJ2-5	16	.	.	TRBV7-8	TGTGCCAGCAGCATCGTCCGGGACCCTCAGATTGAGACCCAGTACTTC	CASSIVRDPQIETQYF
TRBJ1-4	16	.	.	TRBV28	TGTGCCAGCAGTTTACAGGGGTCTTCAACTAATGAAAAACTGTTTTTT	CASSLQGSSTNEKLFF
TRBJ2-5	14	.	TRBD1	TRBV5-1	TGCGCCAGTTTCCAGGGGGATGGGGACGAGACCCAGTACTTC	CASFQGDGDETQYF
TRBJ1-6	14	.	.	TRBV18	TGTGCCAGCTCACAGGACATCTATAATTCACCCCTCCACTTT	CASSQDIYNSPLHF
TRBJ1-1	13	.	.	TRBV7-3	TGTGCCAGCAGAGGCAGGGCTGGGTCTGAAGCTTTCTTT	CASRGRAGSEAFF
TRBJ2-5	15	.	TRBD2	TRBV24-1	TGTGCCACCAGTGATCGACTAGCGGGGAGAGAGACCCAGTACTTC	CATSDRLAGRETQYF
TRBJ2-5	15	once	TRBD2	TRBV5-1	TGCGCCAGCAGCCCCCTCGGGAGGGCGGGAAAGACCCAGTACTTC	CASSPLGRAGKTQYF
TRBJ1-1	12	.	TRBD1	TRBV18	TGTGCCAGCTCACCGGGACAGGGTGAAGCTTTCTTT	CASSPGQGEAFF
TRBJ2-2	13	.	TRBD2	TRBV19	TGTGCCAGTAGGACGGGGGGCACCGGGGAGCTGTTTTTT	CASRTGGTGELFF
TRBJ1-5	15	.	.	TRBV7-2	TGTGCCAGCAGCTTAGGCGGGATTGCAAATCAGCCCCAGCATTTT	CASSLGGIANQPQHF
TRBJ2-3	15	.	.	TRBV7-2	TGTGCCAGCAGCTTATCACAGGGTGGCCCAGATACGCAGTATTTT	CASSLSQGGPDTQYF
TRBJ2-3	15	once	.	TRBV5-6	TGTGCCAGCAGCTCGGGTCCGGTTGGCACAGATACGCAGTATTTT	CASSSGPVGTDTQYF
TRBJ1-5	12	once	.	TRBV7-2	TGTGCCAGCAGCTACCCCGGCCCGGGACTGATTTTT	CASSYPGPGLIF
TRBJ2-2	13	.	.	TRBV6-5	TGTGCCAGCACCGACACGAACACCGGGGAGCTGTTTTTT	CASTDTNTGELFF
TRBJ2-5	12	.	.	TRBV30	TGTGCCTGGTCCAGGGCTCCAGAGACCCAGTACTTC	CAWSRAPETQYF
TRBJ1-4	14	.	.	TRBV19	TGTGCCAGTAGGACAGAACCAACTAATGAAAAACTGTTTTTT	CASRTEPTNEKLFF
TRBJ1-6	15	.	.	TRBV2	TGTGCCAGCAGTGCCTACCTTAGGAGTAATTCACCCCTCCACTTT	CASSAYLRSNSPLHF